Sequencing of this TCR beta chain was carried out in a study of blood T cell repertoires in COVID-19. Across the whole study: T cells, B-cell-depleted T cells, or PBMCs provided the cDNA or gDNA that served as material.

V lost 1 base to trimming and J lost 9 bases, with 10 bases between them. The germline V gene has CDR1 SGHTA and CDR2 FQGNSA. There are 14 residues in the CDR3. The assay was immunoSEQ multiplex PCR, and TCRdb's table has in-frame clones only and misses some. The sample contains hundreds of thousands of clones, 85% to 90% of which appear only once. This clonotype was sampled from a man between 45 and 60 years old with acute or convalescent COVID-19. The sequenced sample was peripheral blood. The rearrangement uses TRBV7-2 and TRBJ1-6; D remains ambiguous. The CDR3 reads CASSLEVGSSPLHF. CDR3 sequence (DNA): TGTGCCAGCAGCTTAGAGGTGGGCAGTTCACCCCTCCACTTT.